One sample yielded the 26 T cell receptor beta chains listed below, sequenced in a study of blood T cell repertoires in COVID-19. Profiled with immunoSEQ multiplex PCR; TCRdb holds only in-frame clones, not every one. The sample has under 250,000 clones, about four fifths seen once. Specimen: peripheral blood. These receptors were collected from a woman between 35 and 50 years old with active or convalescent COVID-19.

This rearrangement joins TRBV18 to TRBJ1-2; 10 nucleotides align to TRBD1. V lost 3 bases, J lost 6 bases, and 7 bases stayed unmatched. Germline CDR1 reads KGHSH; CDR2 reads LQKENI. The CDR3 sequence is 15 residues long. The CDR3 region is CASSPSSGTGDGYTF. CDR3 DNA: TGTGCCAGCTCACCCTCCTCCGGGACAGGGGATGGCTACACCTTC.

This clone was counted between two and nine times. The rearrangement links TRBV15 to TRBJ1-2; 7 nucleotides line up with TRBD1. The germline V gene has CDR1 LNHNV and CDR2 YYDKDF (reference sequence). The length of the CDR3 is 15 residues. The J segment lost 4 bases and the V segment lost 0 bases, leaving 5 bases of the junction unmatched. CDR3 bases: TGTGCCACCAGCAGAGATGGGACAGCGGTCTATGGCTACACCTTC. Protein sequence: CATSRDGTAVYGYTF.

The CDR3 nucleotides are TGTGCTAGTGGTTTGGGACAGGGAGTCGAACTGTTTTTT. It codes for CASGLGQGVELFF. This rearrangement joins TRBV12-5 to TRBJ1-4; 7 bases are a match to TRBD1. CDR3 size: 13 residues. The germline CDR1 and CDR2 sequences are LGHNT and FRNRAP. Trimming took 1 base from V and 12 from J; bases not matched to a gene: 5.

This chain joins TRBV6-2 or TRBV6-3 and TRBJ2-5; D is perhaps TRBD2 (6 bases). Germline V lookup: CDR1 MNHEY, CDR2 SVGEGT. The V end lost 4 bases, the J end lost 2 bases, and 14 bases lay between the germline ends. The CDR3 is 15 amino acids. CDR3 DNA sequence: TGTGCCAGCAGTTCCCGCGGCCGGGGGCAAGAGACCCAGTACTTC. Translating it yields CASSSRGRGQETQYF.

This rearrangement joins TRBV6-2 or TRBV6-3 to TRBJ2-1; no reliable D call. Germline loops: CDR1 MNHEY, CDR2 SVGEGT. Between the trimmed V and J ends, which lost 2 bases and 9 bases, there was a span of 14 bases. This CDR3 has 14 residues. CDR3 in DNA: TGTGCCAGCAGTTACGAAGATTGGGCTCGTGAGCAGTTCTTC. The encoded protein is CASSYEDWAREQFF.

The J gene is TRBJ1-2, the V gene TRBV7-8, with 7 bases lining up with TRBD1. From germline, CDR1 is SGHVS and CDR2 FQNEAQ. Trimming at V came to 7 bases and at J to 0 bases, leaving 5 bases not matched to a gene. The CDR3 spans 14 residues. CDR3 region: CASTAGTANYGYTF. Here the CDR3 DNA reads TGTGCCAGCACCGCCGGGACAGCTAACTATGGCTACACCTTC.

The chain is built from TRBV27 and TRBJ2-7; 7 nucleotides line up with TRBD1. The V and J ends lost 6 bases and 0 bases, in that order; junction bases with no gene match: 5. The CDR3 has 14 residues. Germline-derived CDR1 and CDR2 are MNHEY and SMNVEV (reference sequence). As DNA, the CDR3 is TGTGCCAGCAGCTTAAGGGGGCTCTCCTACGAGCAGTACTTC. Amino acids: CASSLRGLSYEQYF.

The CDR3 coding sequence is TGTGCCAGCGGGCCGCGAGACCTCAGCTCCTACGAGCAGTACTTC. This encodes CASGPRDLSSYEQYF. The rearrangement joins TRBV7-8 to TRBJ2-7; D is undetermined. Trimming stripped 8 bases from V and 0 bases from J, with 17 bases between. Germline V gene sequence: CDR1 SGHVS, CDR2 FQNEAQ. CDR3 length equals 15 residues. Supplemented by reference TRBV7-8 and TRBJ2-7, the full variable domain reads GAGVSQSPRYKVAKRGQDVALRCDPISGHVSLFWYQQALGQGPEFLTYFQNEAQLDKSGLPSDRFFAERPEGSVSTLKIQRTQQEDSAVYLCASGPRDLSSYEQYFGPGTRLTVT.

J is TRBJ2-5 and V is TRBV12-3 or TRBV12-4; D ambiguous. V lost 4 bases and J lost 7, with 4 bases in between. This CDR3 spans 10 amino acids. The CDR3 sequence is CASSSGTQYF. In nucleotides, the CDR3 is TGTGCCAGCAGTTCCGGGACCCAGTACTTC.

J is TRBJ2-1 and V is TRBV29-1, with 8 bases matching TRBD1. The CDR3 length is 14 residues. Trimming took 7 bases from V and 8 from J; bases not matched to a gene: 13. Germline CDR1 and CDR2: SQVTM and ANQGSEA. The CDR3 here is CSALRQGSLDEQFF. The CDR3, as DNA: TGCAGCGCCCTCCGACAGGGGAGTCTTGATGAGCAGTTCTTC.

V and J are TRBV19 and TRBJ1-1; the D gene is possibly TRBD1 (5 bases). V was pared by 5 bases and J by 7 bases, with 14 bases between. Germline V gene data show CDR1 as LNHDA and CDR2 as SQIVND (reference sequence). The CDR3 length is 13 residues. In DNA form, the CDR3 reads TGTGCCAGTAGTCGGGGGACGAGTAATGAAGCTTTCTTT. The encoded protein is CASSRGTSNEAFF.

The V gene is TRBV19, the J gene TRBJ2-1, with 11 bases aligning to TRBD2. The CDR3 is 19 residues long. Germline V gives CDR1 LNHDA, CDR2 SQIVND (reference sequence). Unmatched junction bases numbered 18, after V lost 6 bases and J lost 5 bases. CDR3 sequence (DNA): TGTGCCAGTAGAAGGTCGGGTGTAGCGGGGGGGCCTCCTGACAATGAGCAGTTCTTC. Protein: CASRRSGVAGGPPDNEQFF.

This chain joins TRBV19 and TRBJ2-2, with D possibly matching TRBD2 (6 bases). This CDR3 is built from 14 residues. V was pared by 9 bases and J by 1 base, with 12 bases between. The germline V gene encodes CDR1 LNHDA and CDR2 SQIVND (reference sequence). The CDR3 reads CASGKEGNTGELFF. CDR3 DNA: TGTGCCAGCGGGAAGGAGGGGAACACCGGGGAGCTGTTTTTT.

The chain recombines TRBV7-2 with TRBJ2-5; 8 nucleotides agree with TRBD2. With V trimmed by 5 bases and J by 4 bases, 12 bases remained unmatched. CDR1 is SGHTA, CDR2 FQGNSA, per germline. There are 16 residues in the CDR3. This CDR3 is CASSPNTGAGGETQYF. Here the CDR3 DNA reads TGTGCCAGCAGCCCCAATACCGGGGCGGGAGGAGAGACCCAGTACTTC.

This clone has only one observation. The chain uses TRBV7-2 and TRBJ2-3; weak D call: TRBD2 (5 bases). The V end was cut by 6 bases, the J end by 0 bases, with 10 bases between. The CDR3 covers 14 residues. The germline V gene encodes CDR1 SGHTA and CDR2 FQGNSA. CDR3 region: CASSSRTSTDTQYF. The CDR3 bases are TGTGCCAGCAGTTCCCGGACTAGCACAGATACGCAGTATTTT. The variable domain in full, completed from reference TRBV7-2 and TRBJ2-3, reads GAGVSQSPSNKVTEKGKDVELRCDPISGHTALYWYRQSLGQGLEFLIYFQGNSAPDKSGLPSDRFSAERTGGSVSTLTIQRTQQEDSAVYLCASSSRTSTDTQYFGPGTRLTVL.

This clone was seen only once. The CDR3 DNA reads as TGTGCCAGCAGTCCGGACGGACTTGGGTCACCCCTCCACTTT. As protein: CASSPDGLGSPLHF. The J gene is TRBJ1-6, the V gene TRBV2; no clear D gene. Germline lookup yields CDR1 SNHLY and CDR2 FYNNEI. This CDR3 region has 14 residues. Trimming shortened V by 5 bases and J by 10 bases, and 15 bases separated the two germline ends. Looking up the rest from reference TRBV2 and TRBJ1-6 gives the full variable domain: EPEVTQTPSHQVTQMGQEVILRCVPISNHLYFYWYRQILGQKVEFLVSFYNNEISEKSEIFDDQFSVERPDGSNFTLKIRSTKLEDSAMYFCASSPDGLGSPLHFGNGTRLTVT.

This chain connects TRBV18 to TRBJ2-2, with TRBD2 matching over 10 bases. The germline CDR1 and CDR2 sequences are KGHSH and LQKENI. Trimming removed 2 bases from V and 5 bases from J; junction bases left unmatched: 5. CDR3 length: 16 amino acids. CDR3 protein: CASSPNGLAETGELFF. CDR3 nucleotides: TGTGCCAGCTCACCAAATGGACTAGCGGAAACCGGGGAGCTGTTTTTT.

Here the CDR3 DNA reads TGCGCCAGCAGCTTGGCTGGGGCGCGAACTGAAGCTTTCTTT. It yields the protein CASSLAGARTEAFF. The chain recombines TRBV5-1 with TRBJ1-1; D possibly corresponds to TRBD1 (5 bases). The CDR3 length is 14 residues. Germline loops: CDR1 SGHRS, CDR2 YFSETQ. The germline V and J ends were trimmed by 0 bases and 5 bases, with 11 bases remaining between them.

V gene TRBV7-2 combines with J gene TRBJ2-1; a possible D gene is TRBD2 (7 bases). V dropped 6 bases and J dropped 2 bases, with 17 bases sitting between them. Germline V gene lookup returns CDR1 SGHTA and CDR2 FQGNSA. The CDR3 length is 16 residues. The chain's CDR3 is CASRYGGAVTYNEQFF. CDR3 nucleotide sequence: TGTGCCAGCAGGTATGGGGGGGCAGTAACCTACAATGAGCAGTTCTTC.

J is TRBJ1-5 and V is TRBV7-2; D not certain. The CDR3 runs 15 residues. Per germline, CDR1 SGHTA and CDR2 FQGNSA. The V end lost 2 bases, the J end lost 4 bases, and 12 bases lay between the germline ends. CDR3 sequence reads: CASSLSPPGNQPQHF. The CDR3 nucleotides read TGTGCCAGCAGCTTATCCCCCCCGGGGAATCAGCCCCAGCATTTT.

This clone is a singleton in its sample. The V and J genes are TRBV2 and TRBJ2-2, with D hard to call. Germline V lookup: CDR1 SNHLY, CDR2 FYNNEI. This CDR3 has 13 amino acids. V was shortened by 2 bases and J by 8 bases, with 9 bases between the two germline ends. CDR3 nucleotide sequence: TGTGCCAGCAGTGAATTGGGCCGTGGGGAGCTGTTTTTT. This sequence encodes CASSELGRGELFF.

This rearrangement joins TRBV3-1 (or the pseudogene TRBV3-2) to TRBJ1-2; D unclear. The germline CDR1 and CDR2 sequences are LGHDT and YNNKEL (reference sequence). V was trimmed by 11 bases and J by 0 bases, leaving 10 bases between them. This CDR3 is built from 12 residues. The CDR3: CAVFAANYGYTF. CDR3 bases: TGTGCCGTTTTCGCAGCTAACTATGGCTACACCTTC.

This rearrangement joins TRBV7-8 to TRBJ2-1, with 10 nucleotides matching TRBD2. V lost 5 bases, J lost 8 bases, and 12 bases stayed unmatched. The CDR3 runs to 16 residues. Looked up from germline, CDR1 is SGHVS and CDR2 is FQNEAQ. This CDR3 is CASSPSYSSGSDEQFF. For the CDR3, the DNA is TGTGCCAGCAGCCCGTCCTACTCTAGCGGGAGCGATGAGCAGTTCTTC.

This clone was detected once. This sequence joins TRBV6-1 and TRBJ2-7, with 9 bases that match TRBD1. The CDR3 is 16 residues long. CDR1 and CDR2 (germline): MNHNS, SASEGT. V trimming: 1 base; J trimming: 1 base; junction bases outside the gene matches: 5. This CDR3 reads CASSEVVTGGSYEQYF. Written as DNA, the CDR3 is TGTGCCAGCAGTGAAGTGGTGACAGGGGGTTCCTACGAGCAGTACTTC.

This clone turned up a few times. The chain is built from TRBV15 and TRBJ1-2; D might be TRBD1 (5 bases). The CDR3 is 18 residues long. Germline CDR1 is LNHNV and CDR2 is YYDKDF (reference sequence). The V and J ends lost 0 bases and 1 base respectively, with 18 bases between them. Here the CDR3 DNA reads TGTGCCACCAGCAGAGATCTTGCGGACAACCCTTTTAACTATGGCTACACCTTC. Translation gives CATSRDLADNPFNYGYTF.

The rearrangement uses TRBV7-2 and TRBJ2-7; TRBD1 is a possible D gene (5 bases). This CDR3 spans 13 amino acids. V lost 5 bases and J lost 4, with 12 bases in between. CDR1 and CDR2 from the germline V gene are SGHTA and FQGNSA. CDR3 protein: CASSTGRQYEQYF. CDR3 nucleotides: TGTGCCAGCAGCACAGGCCGGCAATACGAGCAGTACTTC.